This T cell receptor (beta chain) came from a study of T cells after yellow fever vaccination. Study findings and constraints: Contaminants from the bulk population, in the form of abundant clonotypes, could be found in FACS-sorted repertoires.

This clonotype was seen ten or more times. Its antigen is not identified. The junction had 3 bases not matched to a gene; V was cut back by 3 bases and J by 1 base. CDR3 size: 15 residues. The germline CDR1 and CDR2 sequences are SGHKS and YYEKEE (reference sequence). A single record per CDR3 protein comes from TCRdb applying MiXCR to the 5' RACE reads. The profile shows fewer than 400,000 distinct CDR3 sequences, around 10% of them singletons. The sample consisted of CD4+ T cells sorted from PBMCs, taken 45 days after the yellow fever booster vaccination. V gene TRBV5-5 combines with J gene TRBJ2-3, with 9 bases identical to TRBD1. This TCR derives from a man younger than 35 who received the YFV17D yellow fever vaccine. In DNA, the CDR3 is TGTGCCAGCAGCTCTCGGACAGGGGGCACAGATACGCAGTATTTT. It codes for CASSSRTGGTDTQYF.